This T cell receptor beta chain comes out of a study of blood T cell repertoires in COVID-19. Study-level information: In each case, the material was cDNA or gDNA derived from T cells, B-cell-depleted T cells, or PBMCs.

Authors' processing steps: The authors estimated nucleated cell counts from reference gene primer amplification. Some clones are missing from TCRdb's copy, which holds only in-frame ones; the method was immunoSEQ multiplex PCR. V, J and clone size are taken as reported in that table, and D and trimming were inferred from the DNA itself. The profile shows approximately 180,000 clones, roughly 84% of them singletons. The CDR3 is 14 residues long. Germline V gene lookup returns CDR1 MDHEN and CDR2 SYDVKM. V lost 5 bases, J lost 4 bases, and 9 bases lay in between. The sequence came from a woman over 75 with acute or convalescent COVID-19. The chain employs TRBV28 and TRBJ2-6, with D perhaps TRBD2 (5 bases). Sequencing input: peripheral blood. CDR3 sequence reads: CASSIASGANVLTF. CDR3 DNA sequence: TGTGCCAGCAGTATAGCGAGCGGGGCCAACGTCCTGACTTTC.